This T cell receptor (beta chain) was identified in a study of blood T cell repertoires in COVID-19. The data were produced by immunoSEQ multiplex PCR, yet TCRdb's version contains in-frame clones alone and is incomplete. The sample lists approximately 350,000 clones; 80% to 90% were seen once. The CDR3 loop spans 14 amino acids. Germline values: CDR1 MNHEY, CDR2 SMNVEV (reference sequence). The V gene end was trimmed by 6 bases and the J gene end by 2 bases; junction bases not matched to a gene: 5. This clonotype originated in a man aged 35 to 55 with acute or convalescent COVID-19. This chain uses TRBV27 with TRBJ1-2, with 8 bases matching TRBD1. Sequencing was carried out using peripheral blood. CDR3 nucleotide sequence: TGTGCCAGCAGCCGGACAGGGCAAAACTATGGCTACACCTTC. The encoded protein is CASSRTGQNYGYTF.